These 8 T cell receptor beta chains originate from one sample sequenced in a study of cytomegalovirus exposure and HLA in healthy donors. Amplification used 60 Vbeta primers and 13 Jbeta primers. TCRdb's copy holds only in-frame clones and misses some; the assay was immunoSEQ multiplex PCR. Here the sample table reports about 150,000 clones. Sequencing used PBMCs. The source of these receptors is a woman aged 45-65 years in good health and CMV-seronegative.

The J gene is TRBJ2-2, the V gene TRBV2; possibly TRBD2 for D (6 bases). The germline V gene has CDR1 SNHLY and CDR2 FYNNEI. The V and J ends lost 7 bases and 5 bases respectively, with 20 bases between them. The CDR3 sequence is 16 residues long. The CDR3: CASIPDLTGGTGELFF. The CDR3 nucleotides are TGTGCCAGCATTCCGGACCTCACAGGAGGGACCGGGGAGCTGTTTTTT. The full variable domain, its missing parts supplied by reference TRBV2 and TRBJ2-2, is EPEVTQTPSHQVTQMGQEVILRCVPISNHLYFYWYRQILGQKVEFLVSFYNNEISEKSEIFDDQFSVERPDGSNFTLKIRSTKLEDSAMYFCASIPDLTGGTGELFFGEGSRLTVL.

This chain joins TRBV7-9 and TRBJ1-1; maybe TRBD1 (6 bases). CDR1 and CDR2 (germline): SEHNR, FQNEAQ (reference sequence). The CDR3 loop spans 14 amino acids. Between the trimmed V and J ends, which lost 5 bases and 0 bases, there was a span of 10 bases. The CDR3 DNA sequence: TGTGCCAGCAGCGCGGACAGCCTGAACACTGAAGCTTTCTTT. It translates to CASSADSLNTEAFF.

CDR3 coding DNA: TGTGCCAGTAGTGGGTACAACGGGAATGAAGCTTTCTTT. Amino acids: CASSGYNGNEAFF. This chain joins TRBV19 and TRBJ1-1; D not resolved. The V gene's germline CDR1 is LNHDA and CDR2 SQIVND (reference sequence). The CDR3 consists of 13 residues. With 5 bases removed from V and 7 bases from J, the gap between germline ends came to 14 bases. Variable domain in full (rest from reference TRBV19 and TRBJ1-1): DGGITQSPKYLFRKEGQNVTLSCEQNLNHDAMYWYRQDPGQGLRLIYYSQIVNDFQKGDIAEGYSVSREKKESFPLTVTSAQKNPTAFYLCASSGYNGNEAFFGQGTRLTVV.

DNA for the CDR3: TGTGCCAGTAGTATGAGCACTGAAGCTTTCTTT. Protein sequence: CASSMSTEAFF. This chain joins TRBV19 and TRBJ1-1; D gene uncertain. Trimming cost V 3 bases and J 4 bases, with 3 bases left between them. This CDR3 is built from 11 residues. Looked up from germline, CDR1 is LNHDA and CDR2 is SQIVND (reference sequence).

The CDR3 protein is CASSLGQFSNQPQHF. In DNA form, the CDR3 reads TGTGCCAGCAGTCTAGGACAGTTTAGCAATCAGCCCCAGCATTTT. J is TRBJ1-5 and V is TRBV28, with a weak D call TRBD1 (6 bases). V gave up 5 bases and J gave up 0 bases, with 11 bases separating them. In germline, CDR1 is MDHEN, CDR2 SYDVKM. There are 15 residues in the CDR3.

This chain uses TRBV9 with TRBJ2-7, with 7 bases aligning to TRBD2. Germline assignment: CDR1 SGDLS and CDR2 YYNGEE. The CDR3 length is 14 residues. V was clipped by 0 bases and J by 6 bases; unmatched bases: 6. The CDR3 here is CASSVAAGAGEQYF. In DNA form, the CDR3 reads TGTGCCAGCAGCGTAGCGGCGGGAGCCGGCGAGCAGTACTTC.

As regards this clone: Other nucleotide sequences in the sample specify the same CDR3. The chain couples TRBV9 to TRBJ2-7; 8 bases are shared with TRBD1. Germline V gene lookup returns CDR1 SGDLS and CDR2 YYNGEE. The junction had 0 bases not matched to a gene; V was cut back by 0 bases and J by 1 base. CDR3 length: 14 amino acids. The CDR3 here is CASSVGDRSYEQYF. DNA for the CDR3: TGTGCCAGCAGCGTAGGGGACAGGTCCTACGAGCAGTACTTC.

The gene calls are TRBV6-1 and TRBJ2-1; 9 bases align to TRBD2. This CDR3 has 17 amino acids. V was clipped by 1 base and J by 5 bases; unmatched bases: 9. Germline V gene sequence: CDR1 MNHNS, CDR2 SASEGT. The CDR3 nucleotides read TGTGCCAGCAGTGAAGGGGCTAGCGGGATCCCCCACAATGAGCAGTTCTTC. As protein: CASSEGASGIPHNEQFF.